A selection of T cell receptor beta chains follows, all from one sample in a study of CD8+ T cells in alopecia areata. Only in-frame clones appear in the TCRdb table, and some are missing; sequencing was by immunoSEQ multiplex PCR. The sample has about 110,000 clones; almost 60% are singletons. Sequenced input: CD8+ T cells sorted from blood. The receptor set was obtained from a human donor in good health. The CDR3 runs from the conserved cysteine through the conserved F or W.

j_call v_call cdr3_aa
TRBJ2-2 TRBV6-5 CASAIGTNTGELFF
TRBJ2-7 TRBV4-2 CASSQTWTGSYEQYF
TRBJ2-7 TRBV9 CASSVGPGLGSSYEQYF
TRBJ2-7 TRBV15 CATSSWSSGEQYF
TRBJ1-1 TRBV5-6 CASSLGRGLEAFF
TRBJ1-1 TRBV29-1 CSVELPQLEAFF
TRBJ1-4 TRBV28 CASSFRADASTNEKLFF
TRBJ2-5 TRBV7-8 CASSLANWGPKETQYF
TRBJ2-3 TRBV7-9 CASSLPGGLTGTDTQYF
TRBJ1-1 TRBV7-2 CASSSDGTEAFF
TRBJ2-3 TRBV6-4 CASSDSASGGGTDTQYF
TRBJ1-6 TRBV19 CASMGLIGALHF
TRBJ2-7 TRBV25-1 CASSLDAGYEQYF
TRBJ2-3 TRBV9 CASSVGSSSTDTQYF
TRBJ2-1 TRBV6-7 CASRTRTGEDSYNEQFF
TRBJ2-7 TRBV10-3 CAISDYGASSSYEQYF
TRBJ2-7 TRBV30 CAWSPSGAYEQYF
TRBJ1-1 TRBV4-1 CASSLGTENTEAFF
TRBJ1-1 TRBV19 CASTLSAGGTEAFF
TRBJ1-1 TRBV28 CASSPGTAVTEAFF
TRBJ2-1 TRBV28 CASSLGTAGYNEQFF
TRBJ1-3 TRBV7-6 CASSPTPGQGYMDTIYF
TRBJ1-2 TRBV12-5 CASGSQVRYGYTF
TRBJ2-4 TRBV7-9 CASSPSDRFLNIQYF
TRBJ1-1 TRBV5-6 CASSPGTATTEAFF
TRBJ1-1 TRBV9 CASSVGGGGNTEAFF
TRBJ2-7 TRBV29-1 CSVEDVGQGSYEQYF
TRBJ2-7 TRBV9 CASSVAVAPYEQYF
TRBJ2-7 TRBV7-9 CASSFQLAGGSYEQYF
TRBJ1-2 TRBV7-2 CASIGLRGGYTF
TRBJ2-1 TRBV19 CASSIRDTYEQFF
TRBJ2-1 TRBV2 CASSVSGTDSYNEQFF
TRBJ2-7 TRBV27 CASREDRGAYEQYF
TRBJ2-1 TRBV7-9 CASSSGQYNEQFF
TRBJ2-5 TRBV12-5 CASGLVFGQGKETQYF
TRBJ2-3 TRBV13 CASSSGTSGARYF
TRBJ2-5 TRBV15 CATSSRTSGGLYQETQYF
TRBJ2-7 TRBV5-6 CASSGVSMGRELYEQYF
TRBJ1-1 TRBV25-1 CASNQGTEAFF
TRBJ1-2 TRBV28 CASSFQGDLYGYTF
TRBJ1-1 TRBV4-2 CASSDDSTEAFF
TRBJ1-2 TRBV29-1 CSVAGDLSYGYTF
TRBJ2-7 TRBV4-1 CASSPGTGGRYEQYF
TRBJ1-5 TRBV2 CASSEAQARRGSNQPQHF
TRBJ2-3 TRBV11-2 CASSVDRVTDTQYF
TRBJ2-7 TRBV23-1 CASSPKTPGTGNEQYF
TRBJ2-1 TRBV7-9 CASSLGLSEQFF
TRBJ2-7 TRBV9 CASSVGQGNEQYF
TRBJ2-7 TRBV6-1 CASSSGTDAYEQYF
TRBJ2-3 TRBV4-2 CASSQDWDRAGTDTQYF
TRBJ1-2 TRBV25-1 CASSQGTPVSF
TRBJ2-2 TRBV27 CASSSYTGELFF
TRBJ1-2 TRBV13 CASSLQGALIYGYTF
TRBJ2-5 TRBV25-1 CASSARLGGRETQYF
TRBJ1-1 TRBV19 CASSIGDTNTEAFF
TRBJ1-2 TRBV20-1 CSAGMIYTF
TRBJ1-4 TRBV2 CASGYTITTNEKLFF